One sample yielded the 8 T cell receptor beta chains listed below, sequenced in a study of T cells in localized non-small cell lung cancer. TCRdb keeps only in-frame clones here, not all; method: immunoSEQ multiplex PCR. This table has roughly 72,000 clones, more than 70% appearing once. The sample in question was peripheral blood, obtained before any cancer treatment. The receptors shown here come from a female donor aged 60 or older with stage I lung adenocarcinoma.

V gene TRBV30 combines with J gene TRBJ1-6, with D possibly matching TRBD1 (5 bases). The CDR3 length is 14 residues. Trimming removed 1 base from V and 7 bases from J, with 11 bases in between. Germline CDR1 GTSNPN, CDR2 SVGIG (reference sequence). The CDR3 nucleotides are TGTGCCTGGAGTGAGGGACTGAGAAATTCACCCCTCCACTTT. Protein product: CAWSEGLRNSPLHF.

The gene calls are TRBV29-1 and TRBJ2-1; D uncertain. The germline CDR1 and CDR2 sequences are SQVTM and ANQGSEA. CDR3 length equals 14 residues. V was trimmed by 3 bases and J by 1 base, leaving 10 bases between them. Here the CDR3 reads CSVDKSHSYNEQFF. CDR3 nucleotides: TGCAGCGTTGATAAAAGTCATTCCTACAATGAGCAGTTCTTC.

The rearrangement uses TRBV5-1 and TRBJ1-1, with 10 nucleotides matching TRBD1. Germline CDR1 SGHRS, CDR2 YFSETQ. With V trimmed by 4 bases and J by 5 bases, 14 bases remained unmatched. The CDR3 is 17 residues long. The chain's CDR3 is CASSGAIRQGANTEAFF. The CDR3 DNA sequence: TGCGCCAGCAGCGGAGCTATTAGACAGGGGGCGAATACTGAAGCTTTCTTT.

This chain links TRBV27 with TRBJ2-3; perhaps TRBD2 as D (5 bases). With 0 bases removed from V and 4 bases from J, the gap between germline ends came to 8 bases. Germline CDR1 MNHEY, CDR2 SMNVEV (reference sequence). CDR3 size: 14 residues. As DNA, the CDR3 is TGTGCCAGCAGTTTATCAATCGGGGCAGATACGCAGTATTTT. Translation: CASSLSIGADTQYF.

The V call is TRBV6-1, the J call TRBJ1-1, with D possibly matching TRBD1 (5 bases). The length of the CDR3 is 12 residues. Trimming removed 6 bases from V and 11 bases from J, with 16 bases in between. In germline, CDR1 is MNHNS, CDR2 SASEGT. The CDR3 is CASSRRDEEAFF. The CDR3 bases are TGTGCCAGCAGCCGCCGGGACGAAGAGGCTTTCTTT.

Here the CDR3 reads CASSYKGGAEGYTF. The CDR3 DNA reads TGTGCCAGCAGCTACAAAGGAGGGGCGGAAGGCTACACCTTC. This sequence joins TRBV5-4 and TRBJ1-2, with D possibly TRBD1 on 5 matching bases. Germline assignment: CDR1 SGHNT and CDR2 YYREEE (reference sequence). The CDR3 totals 14 residues. V was shortened by 3 bases and J by 8 bases, with 17 bases between the two germline ends.

The J gene is TRBJ2-1, the V gene TRBV7-2, with D possibly TRBD1 on 5 matching bases. CDR1 SGHTA and CDR2 FQGNSA come from the germline V gene. CDR3 size: 14 residues. The ends were cut back, 6 bases at V and 8 bases at J, with 17 bases in the middle. CDR3: CASRPRAGIDEQFF. The CDR3 bases are TGTGCCAGCAGGCCCCGGGCAGGGATCGATGAGCAGTTCTTC.

This clone came up many times. The chain uses TRBV11-2 and TRBJ1-4; D uncertain. The germline V and J ends were trimmed by 6 bases and 8 bases, with 25 bases remaining between them. CDR3 length: 17 residues. CDR1 is SGHAT, CDR2 FQNNGV, per germline. The CDR3 DNA reads TGTGCCAGCAGGCACACTCGGTCCAGGTCCCTGGGGGAAAAACTGTTTTTT. Its protein is CASRHTRSRSLGEKLFF.